This T cell receptor beta chain is from a study of human T cells and chemical hapten exposure. Turning to the study itself: DPC at 0.01% went onto the upper back in patch tests, read at 6 days.

Each cDNA molecule in the library carried unique molecular identifiers. TCRdb re-called the RACE reads through MiXCR, storing one row per CDR3 protein. The sample has 84,000 or so distinct CDR3 sequences; roughly a tenth are singletons. The study's findings and limits: Following DPC sensitization, TCRs present above 1 in 1000 frequency showed no change. Significantly more large CDR3 similarity clusters arose among expanded TCRs than among controls.

Time point described: patch test 1, 2 weeks after DPC sensitization. Treatment of the sample: therapeutic diphenylcyclopropenone sensitization with weekly scalp DPC. The V gene's germline CDR1 is SQVTM and CDR2 ANQGSEA. The CDR3 is 12 residues long. The V end lost 3 bases, the J end lost 3 bases, and 7 bases lay between the germline ends. This clonotype was counted ten times or more. Antigen unknown. This receptor was identified in a man between 40 and 49 years old with alopecia areata. Some clones in this sample may be carry-over from other donors' samples. The chain carries TRBV29-1 and TRBJ2-3; D not certain. Sequenced material: whole blood, taken in connection with sensitization to the hapten diphenylcyclopropenone (DPC). Written as DNA, the CDR3 is TGCAGCGTTGACGTTGGGACAGATACGCAGTATTTT. The encoded protein is CSVDVGTDTQYF.